This entry describes one TCR beta chain. The data were obtained in a study of T-cell memory formation after mild COVID-19. In TCRdb, the 5' RACE reads were re-called with MiXCR into one record per CDR3 protein. The sample has fewer than 450,000 distinct CDR3 sequences; approximately 25% are singletons. Sequences were obtained from PBMCs or a T cell subset sorted from them (not recorded which). This clonotype was sampled from an adult woman who had mild COVID-19 (a few samples of this study predate the infection). Cell type and time point are not known.

CDR3 DNA: TGTGCCAGCAGCGTCACAGTTAGCTACGAGCAGTACTTC. It encodes CASSVTVSYEQYF. This sequence joins TRBV4-2 and TRBJ2-7; D gene unclear. Trimming removed 5 bases from V and 3 bases from J, with 11 bases in between. This CDR3 spans 13 amino acids. CDR1 is LGHNA, CDR2 YNFKEQ, per germline.